This TCR beta chain was profiled in a study of T cell responses to AZD1222 COVID-19 vaccine. Points from the study as a whole: It was only after the peak T cell response that any repertoires were sampled. Following two doses of AZD1222, Spike-specific TCR breadth and depth rose.

The repertoire was sequenced with immunoSEQ multiplex PCR; TCRdb's copy has only in-frame clones and lacks some. The profile covers some 110,000 clones, with around 91% appearing a single time and around 7.6% taken by the ten largest. For this clone: Its antigen is still unknown.

The junction had 3 bases not matched to a gene; V was cut back by 5 bases and J by 0 bases. Germline V gene sequence: CDR1 KGHSH, CDR2 LQKENI. CDR3 length: 14 amino acids. The rearrangement links TRBV18 to TRBJ2-7, with TRBD2 matching over 8 bases. The sample consisted of peripheral blood, taken 28 days after the second AZD1222 dose. The TCR comes from an adult who received the AZD1222 COVID-19 vaccine. This CDR3 reads CASSILADSYEQYF. DNA for the CDR3: TGTGCCAGCTCAATACTAGCGGACTCCTACGAGCAGTACTTC.